This T cell receptor beta chain was captured in a study of T cells in Graves' hyperthyroidism and ophthalmopathy. This clonotype was observed many times. TCR beta CDR3 region amplification was performed from RNA transcripts. HTBI primers were used for first-round RT-PCR of the TCR CDR3. TCRdb used MiXCR to reprocess the multiplex PCR reads, holding one entry per CDR3 protein. The table has 250,000 or so distinct CDR3 sequences, nearly 15% seen once. Trimming stripped 5 bases from V and 4 bases from J, with 17 bases between. The CDR3 loop spans 14 amino acids. Looked up from germline, CDR1 is GTSNPN and CDR2 is SVGIG (reference sequence).

This sequence joins TRBV30 and TRBJ2-5, with D perhaps being TRBD1 or TRBD2 (5 bases each). This TCR was sampled from a woman aged 45-65 years with Graves' hyperthyroidism that later progressed to Graves' ophthalmopathy. The sequencing input was blood. The CDR3 loop reads CAWSRGGEPETQYF. Here the CDR3 DNA reads TGTGCCTGGTCCCGGGGCGGAGAACCAGAGACCCAGTACTTC.